This T cell receptor beta chain derives from a study of T cells in Graves' hyperthyroidism and ophthalmopathy (dated by TCRdb to the late 2010s). For the study in its entirety: Peripheral blood was sampled at the time of initial diagnosis, prior to any treatment. To identify distinguishing TCR V-J signatures, a discovery cohort of about a hundred patients was used, comprising 43 with Graves' ophthalmopathy and 57 with stable Graves' hyperthyroidism. An independent validation cohort of fewer than 20 hyperthyroidism patients and 17 patients who later progressed to ophthalmopathy tested prospective prediction of ophthalmopathy. The approximately 100 discovery patients were divided at random into training and test sets in a 7:3 ratio. In addition, the study compared T-cell repertoires in thyroid tissue and in blood from about 6 Graves' hyperthyroidism patients. After sampling, hyperthyroidism patients received methimazole starting at 30 mg daily, and ophthalmopathy patients received high-dose intravenous methylprednisolone. According to the paper, TCR Vbeta CDR3 sequencing was carried out on about 140 peripheral blood samples, which came from approximately 43 ophthalmopathy, some 73 hyperthyroidism and around 17 progressor patients. Results and caveats for the whole study, not just this receptor: Sample size was not statistically predetermined, and blinding of investigators to group allocation was not performed. Most expanded thyroid clonotypes (frequency above 0.001) were also found in blood, which suggests that blood repertoires may mirror thyroid immune responses. In cross-validation, a model built on a 13 V-J signature told ophthalmopathy apart from stable hyperthyroidism with approximately 90% sensitivity and approximately 81% specificity, and in testing the same model reached 80%/75%. During validation, the model predicted progression to ophthalmopathy a median of around 7 months ahead of onset, with 60% to 71% sensitivity and about 75% specificity.

V is pared back by 2 bases and J by 1 base, with 8 bases lying between the germline termini. The CDR3 numbers 13 residues from cysteine through phenylalanine. CDR3 DNA is the only sequence kept; it has 39 bases, read in frame from the first base. In the germline V gene (reference sequence), CDR1 corresponds to GTSNPN and CDR2 to SVGIG. Note on this clonotype: Its recognized antigen is unknown. Base-call qualities are not available, and no considerably larger clone is one nucleotide away.

The hyperthyroidism patients were between 18 and 65 years old and newly diagnosed, with a disease duration of less than 2 months. Exclusion was applied to patients with uncontrolled infections, other autoimmune diseases, pregnancy or lactation. Clinical symptoms, serum thyroxine and TRAb, thyroid ultrasound, and orbital computed tomography formed the basis for the diagnoses. For progressor patients, blood was drawn at the first diagnosis of hyperthyroidism, before any ophthalmopathy symptoms had appeared. PBMCs were separated from 7.5 to 10 ml of fresh peripheral blood using Ficoll-Paque density gradient centrifugation. Progressor patients were defined as those initially diagnosed with Graves' hyperthyroidism in whom ophthalmopathy developed during follow-up. Trizol reagent was used to extract total RNA, and RNA quality was then checked on an Agilent 2100 Bioanalyzer. TCR beta CDR3 regions were amplified from RNA transcripts. For the first round of RT-PCR on the TCR CDR3, the HTBI primer set was used together with the Qiagen OneStep RT-PCR kit. A second multiplex PCR round built the libraries, followed by size selection and purification. Paired-end sequencing of the libraries was performed with 100 bp reads on an Illumina HiSeq2000. From the authors' description of their analysis: Raw data were processed with SOAPnuke, discarding reads with adapters, uncalled bases, mean Phred below 15, or no exact constant-primer or identifier match. High-quality paired reads were merged with COPE v1.2.5, and unique nucleotide sequences were defined as clonotypes. Clonotypes were aligned to IMGT TRBV, TRBD and TRBJ reference segments using MiTCR v1.1. Analysis was restricted to V-J combinations with a frequency above 0.0001, which covered roughly 99% of repertoires. A TCS score was defined as the ratio between F50 (clonal expansion) and ExV (chaos), using BLOSUM62-based TCRdist between CDR3 peptides within each V-J. Welch's t-statistics and random forest reduced around 550 V-J features to 13, which were used in a naive Bayes classifier (R e1071). TCRdb passed the public sequencing reads through fastp at Q25 and MiXCR, retaining productive beta sequences. Entries are consolidated by CDR3 protein sequence, retaining the most common genes and DNA. TCRdb assigned the V and J calls; the authors' analysis was not used. This sample has around 300,000 distinct CDR3 sequences in its table, and 25% of those were observed once. Of the sample, approximately 30% is held by the ten largest clones.

The rearranged chain carries TRBV30 and TRBJ1-1, with no confident D gene call. The source is a man aged 40-49 years with Graves' hyperthyroidism that later progressed to Graves' ophthalmopathy. Specimen: blood. The DNA sequence follows: TGTGCCTGGAGTTCGTCAGGGAACACTGAAGCTTTCTTT. This gives the protein CAWSSSGNTEAFF.